A single sample is the source of the 31 T cell receptor beta chains below, sequenced in a study of T cells in localized non-small cell lung cancer. Sequencing used immunoSEQ multiplex PCR; TCRdb keeps in-frame clones, though not all of them. The sample includes a few thousand clones, 25% to 35% seen only once; the top ten take 10% to 15%. The specimen comprised lung tumor tissue, sampled before any cancer treatment. Receptors originate from a woman aged 40 to 75 with stage I lung adenocarcinoma.

The rearrangement links TRBV28 to TRBJ2-1; 9 bases are shared with TRBD1. V was pared by 7 bases and J by 8 bases, with 15 bases of the junction left unmatched. Germline CDR1 and CDR2: MDHEN and SYDVKM. There are 16 residues in the CDR3. The CDR3: CASTTPGQGITDEQFF. CDR3 coding DNA: TGTGCCAGCACCACACCCGGACAGGGGATAACGGATGAGCAGTTCTTC.

The chain joins TRBV28 to TRBJ2-1; D is ambiguous. This CDR3 region has 13 residues. The V gene lost 4 bases and the J gene lost 7 bases, with 11 bases spanning the gap. The V gene's germline CDR1 is MDHEN and CDR2 SYDVKM. This chain's CDR3 is CASSSGRQNEQFF. CDR3 DNA sequence: TGTGCCAGCAGTTCCGGACGTCAAAATGAGCAGTTCTTC. Together with reference TRBV28 and TRBJ2-1, the CDR3 gives the full variable domain: DVKVTQSSRYLVKRTGEKVFLECVQDMDHENMFWYRQDPGLGLRLIYFSYDVKMKEKGDIPEGYSVSREKKERFSLILESASTNQTSMYLCASSSGRQNEQFFGPGTRLTVL.

The chain recombines TRBV15 with TRBJ2-7; D ambiguous. V was pared by 1 base and J by 2 bases, with 9 bases between. Germline values: CDR1 LNHNV, CDR2 YYDKDF (reference sequence). The length of the CDR3 is 14 residues. As DNA, the CDR3 is TGTGCCACCAGCAGAGCCGGCACAGCCTACGAGCAGTACTTC. Protein product: CATSRAGTAYEQYF.

This clone counts as medium-sized. This chain connects TRBV11-3 to TRBJ1-1, with 8 nucleotides matching TRBD1. CDR1 and CDR2 (germline): SGHNT, YENEEA. The CDR3 consists of 16 residues. V shed 1 base, J shed 2 bases, and the junction held 6 bases outside the gene matches. The CDR3 DNA is TGTGCCAGCAGCTTAGGCCCGGGACAGGCAAACACTGAAGCTTTCTTT. This gives the protein CASSLGPGQANTEAFF.

V and J are TRBV11-3 and TRBJ2-1, with D possibly matching TRBD2 (5 bases). CDR1 and CDR2 from the germline V gene are SGHNT and YENEEA. The CDR3 totals 16 residues. V shed 5 bases and J shed 7 bases, with 21 bases lying between them. The CDR3: CASSLGNSRNYNEQFF. For the CDR3, the DNA is TGTGCCAGCAGCCTCGGGAACAGTCGTAATTATAATGAGCAGTTCTTC.

The chain uses TRBV10-2 and TRBJ2-1, with D possibly matching TRBD1 (6 bases). This CDR3 has 14 amino acids. Trimming left V 6 bases short and J 3 bases short, with 12 bases between. Germline V gene data show CDR1 as WSHSY and CDR2 as SAAADI. DNA of the CDR3: TGCGCCAGCAGGGACAGATCCTTCTACAATGAGCAGTTCTTC. Protein sequence: CASRDRSFYNEQFF.

The chain combines TRBV12-5 with TRBJ2-1; 9 nucleotides match TRBD1. The germline V gene encodes CDR1 LGHNT and CDR2 FRNRAP. V was pared by 1 base and J by 7 bases, with 8 bases of the junction left unmatched. The CDR3 runs to 16 residues. In nucleotides, the CDR3 is TGTGCTAGTGGTTTGGGACAGGGGGACTTGGGGAATGAGCAGTTCTTC. This codes for CASGLGQGDLGNEQFF.

This clone rates as medium-sized. Germline is not matched at one junction end, which may reflect a read error. This sequence joins TRBV11-3 and TRBJ1-4; D may be TRBD1 (6 bases). Germline V CDR1 and CDR2: SGHNT, YENEEA. The CDR3 totals 15 residues. The CDR3 is CASSQGPGPKEKLFF. The CDR3 nucleotides read TGTGCCAGCAGTCAGGGGCCAGGGCCTAAGGAAAAACTGTTTTTT.

The V call is TRBV11-3, the J call TRBJ2-1; the match to TRBD2 covers 12 bases. The ends lost 5 bases at V and 5 bases at J; junction bases unmatched: 4. Per germline, CDR1 SGHNT and CDR2 YENEEA. The CDR3 extends over 15 amino acids. The CDR3 sequence is CASSPPSGRDNEQFF. The CDR3 bases are TGTGCCAGCAGCCCTCCTAGCGGGAGGGACAATGAGCAGTTCTTC.

The J gene is TRBJ1-2, the V gene TRBV19; TRBD1 might be the D (6 bases). The germline V gene has CDR1 LNHDA and CDR2 SQIVND (reference sequence). This CDR3 region has 16 residues. V lost 4 bases, J lost 6 bases, and 21 bases lay in between. The CDR3 region is CASSTRATQGRNGYTF. The CDR3 DNA follows: TGTGCCAGTAGTACCAGGGCCACACAGGGCAGGAATGGCTACACCTTC.

This clone occurred a few times. The chain has TRBV28 and TRBJ2-5; D perhaps matches TRBD1 (5 bases). Germline V lookup: CDR1 MDHEN, CDR2 SYDVKM. V was shortened by 1 base and J by 5 bases, with 14 bases between the two germline ends. This CDR3 has 15 amino acids. The CDR3 loop is CASSLSRVPGETQYF. CDR3 bases: TGTGCCAGCAGTTTATCCAGGGTCCCCGGGGAGACCCAGTACTTC.

The chain's CDR3 is CAWSRGETQYF. CDR3 DNA sequence: TGTGCCTGGAGTAGGGGGGAGACCCAGTACTTC. The chain employs TRBV30 and TRBJ2-5, with D perhaps TRBD1 (6 bases). The V end lost 2 bases, the J end lost 5 bases, and 6 bases lay between the germline ends. Germline V lookup: CDR1 GTSNPN, CDR2 SVGIG (reference sequence). The CDR3 has 11 residues.

In its sample, this clone was seen a few times. The V call is TRBV30, the J call TRBJ2-7; TRBD1 might be the D (6 bases). The CDR3 contains 13 residues. The V and J ends lost 2 bases and 3 bases respectively, with 11 bases between them. Looked up from germline, CDR1 is GTSNPN and CDR2 is SVGIG (reference sequence). CDR3 sequence reads: CAWSPGHLYEQYF. The CDR3 coding sequence is TGTGCCTGGAGTCCGGGACACCTCTACGAGCAGTACTTC.

The chain uses TRBV11-3 and TRBJ2-2, with 8 bases that match TRBD2. CDR1 and CDR2 (germline): SGHNT, YENEEA. The CDR3 contains 15 residues. The trim removed 1 base at V and 7 bases at J, leaving 5 bases unmatched. Here the CDR3 reads CASSLVAGGGGELFF. The CDR3 coding sequence is TGTGCCAGCAGCTTAGTTGCGGGAGGAGGCGGGGAGCTGTTTTTT.

This chain connects TRBV30 to TRBJ2-7; the D is unclear. Deletions cut 6 bases from V and 2 bases from J, with 17 bases between. This CDR3 has 14 amino acids. The V gene's germline CDR1 is GTSNPN and CDR2 SVGIG (reference sequence). The CDR3: CACPSKRTAYEQYF. The CDR3 DNA reads as TGTGCCTGTCCCTCAAAACGGACCGCCTACGAGCAGTACTTC.

This chain links TRBV11-3 with TRBJ1-2, with D uncertain. Per germline, CDR1 SGHNT and CDR2 YENEEA. The CDR3 totals 15 residues. The V end was cut by 5 bases, the J end by 0 bases, with 13 bases between. CDR3: CASSARRATNYGYTF. Here the CDR3 DNA reads TGTGCCAGCAGCGCAAGACGCGCCACTAACTATGGCTACACCTTC.

This rearrangement joins TRBV18 to TRBJ1-2; 9 nucleotides line up with TRBD1. V shed 5 bases and J 1 base; nucleotides not matched to a gene: 2. The CDR3 length is 14 residues. Germline V CDR1 and CDR2: KGHSH, LQKENI. This chain's CDR3 is CASSRDRDNYGYTF. As DNA, the CDR3 is TGTGCCAGCTCAAGGGACAGGGATAACTATGGCTACACCTTC. Full variable domain (outside the CDR3, taken from reference TRBV18 and TRBJ1-2): NAGVMQNPRHLVRRRGQEARLRCSPMKGHSHVYWYRQLPEEGLKFMVYLQKENIIDESGMPKERFSAEFPKEGPSILRIQQVVRGDSAAYFCASSRDRDNYGYTFGSGTRLTVV.

This clone has just a few counts. The rearrangement links TRBV11-3 to TRBJ2-5; 11 bases line up with TRBD2. CDR1 is SGHNT and CDR2 is YENEEA in the germline V gene. J lost 6 bases, V lost 3 bases, and 9 bases had no gene match. The CDR3 has 16 residues. Written as DNA, the CDR3 is TGTGCCAGCAGCTTGGCCCTACTAGCGGGAGAACAGACCCAGTACTTC. This codes for CASSLALLAGEQTQYF.

Judged by abundance, this clone is medium-sized. The genes are TRBV9 and TRBJ2-1; D gene uncertain. Germline lookup yields CDR1 SGDLS and CDR2 YYNGEE. The V gene lost 2 bases and the J gene lost 7 bases, with 16 bases spanning the gap. The CDR3 has 15 amino acids. CDR3 nucleotides: TGTGCCAGCAGCGTGGCCGGACCTGGAAGGAATGAGCAGTTCTTC. Protein: CASSVAGPGRNEQFF.

This clone has more than one count but fewer than ten. This rearrangement joins TRBV28 to TRBJ2-7, with 7 bases fitting TRBD2. The junction had 11 bases not matched to a gene; V was cut back by 5 bases and J by 4 bases. Germline V gene data show CDR1 as MDHEN and CDR2 as SYDVKM. The CDR3 loop spans 15 amino acids. The CDR3 reads CASSPLAEGSYEQYF. The CDR3 nucleotides are TGTGCCAGCAGTCCCCTAGCGGAGGGATCTTACGAGCAGTACTTC.

This clone was observed a handful of times. The chain recombines TRBV28 with TRBJ2-7; 10 bases map to TRBD1. Germline V gene data show CDR1 as MDHEN and CDR2 as SYDVKM. This CDR3 has 14 residues. Unmatched junction bases numbered 8, after V lost 6 bases and J lost 6 bases. The CDR3 DNA follows: TGTGCCAGCAGGAAGGGACAGGGGAATCGCGAGCAGTACTTC. It encodes CASRKGQGNREQYF.

CDR3 bases: TGTGCCAGCAGCAAGAGGGACAATAGCAATCAGCCCCAGCATTTT. Translation gives CASSKRDNSNQPQHF. The rearrangement links TRBV28 to TRBJ1-5; TRBD1 is a possible D gene (6 bases). V was shortened by 6 bases and J by 0 bases, with 12 bases between the two germline ends. Per germline, CDR1 MDHEN and CDR2 SYDVKM. The CDR3 is 15 residues long.

This clone turned up a few times. This chain uses TRBV11-3 with TRBJ2-7; possible D gene TRBD2, 6 bases. The ends were cut back, 2 bases at V and 6 bases at J, with 14 bases in the middle. The CDR3 loop spans 14 amino acids. Germline V gene lookup returns CDR1 SGHNT and CDR2 YENEEA. This chain's CDR3 is CASSLLPQGLEQYF. The CDR3 coding sequence is TGTGCCAGCAGCTTACTTCCCCAGGGACTCGAGCAGTACTTC.

This clone turned up a few times. The rearrangement links TRBV28 to TRBJ1-2, with D possibly being TRBD1 (5 bases). The CDR3 length is 13 residues. V lost 6 bases, J lost 8 bases, and 16 bases lay in between. From germline, CDR1 is MDHEN and CDR2 SYDVKM. The CDR3, as DNA: TGTGCCAGCAGGGCTGGGGGACTCCAAGGCTACACCTTC. Protein: CASRAGGLQGYTF.

This clone came up a few times. The chain links TRBV18 to TRBJ2-3; 9 bases fit TRBD2. Germline CDR1 KGHSH, CDR2 LQKENI. This CDR3 is built from 16 residues. V lost 0 bases, J lost 6 bases, and 7 bases stayed unmatched. As DNA, the CDR3 is TGTGCCAGCTCACCACCGTTAGCGGGAGCCGTCGATACGCAGTATTTT. Translating gives CASSPPLAGAVDTQYF.

This clone counts as medium-sized. The chain is built from TRBV6-8 and TRBJ2-7; 14 bases map to TRBD2. The CDR3 totals 15 residues. Germline-derived CDR1 and CDR2 are MNHGY and SAAAGT. V lost 6 bases, J lost 6 bases, and 7 bases stayed unmatched. The CDR3 protein is CASRQPGLAGAEQYF. The DNA of the CDR3 is TGTGCCAGCAGACAACCGGGACTAGCGGGAGCCGAGCAGTACTTC.

This clone turned up a few times. CDR3 nucleotides: TGTGCCAGCAGCTTAGGGCTGAACACCGGGGAGCTGTTTTTT. It specifies CASSLGLNTGELFF. The V and J genes are TRBV11-3 and TRBJ2-2; D gene uncertain. The CDR3 runs to 14 residues. V was trimmed by 1 base and J by 1 base, leaving 4 bases between them. Germline V gives CDR1 SGHNT, CDR2 YENEEA.

By share, this clone counts as medium-sized. The genes are TRBV6-8 and TRBJ2-3; no clear D gene. V dropped 7 bases and J dropped 2 bases, with 10 bases sitting between them. The CDR3 extends over 13 amino acids. Germline V gene lookup returns CDR1 MNHGY and CDR2 SAAAGT. CDR3 in DNA: TGTGCCAGCACCTATGGTTACACAGATACGCAGTATTTT. Its protein is CASTYGYTDTQYF.

Points on this clone: Its ends do not fully match the called genes, so a read error is possible. The chain combines TRBV28 with TRBJ2-7; D tentatively reads TRBD1 or TRBD2 (5 bases each). In germline, CDR1 is MDHEN, CDR2 SYDVKM. This CDR3 spans 14 amino acids. CDR3 sequence: CASSWGTVSYEQYF. The CDR3 DNA reads TGTGCCAGTAGTTGGGGGACCGTCTCCTACGAGCAGTACTTC.

The chain recombines TRBV6-8 with TRBJ2-5, with D perhaps being TRBD1 or TRBD2 (6 bases each). This CDR3 contains 15 residues. The germline V gene has CDR1 MNHGY and CDR2 SAAAGT. The V end lost 6 bases, the J end lost 9 bases, and 23 bases lay between the germline ends. The CDR3 DNA follows: TGTGCCAGCAGCCGGGAGTCGGACAGTTTCGGACCCCAGTACTTC. Translating gives CASSRESDSFGPQYF.

This clone was observed a handful of times. This chain links TRBV9 with TRBJ2-1; possible D gene TRBD2, 7 bases. The ends were cut back, 0 bases at V and 4 bases at J, with 11 bases in the middle. The CDR3 spans 15 residues. From germline, CDR1 is SGDLS and CDR2 YYNGEE. This CDR3 is CASSVDGGLYNEQFF. For the CDR3, the DNA is TGTGCCAGCAGCGTAGACGGGGGGCTTTACAATGAGCAGTTCTTC.